The 31 T cell receptor beta chains below were found in one sample sequenced in a study of Ad26.COV2.S vaccination and SARS-CoV-2 variants. The assay was immunoSEQ multiplex PCR, and TCRdb's table has in-frame clones only and misses some. Here the sample spans about 320,000 clones, 85% being singletons. Treatment: around 19 received Ad26.COV2.S at low or high dose, single or two shots; about five received placebo; per-sample allocation not given. Sampling occurred on day 63 after the first vaccine or placebo injection. Sequenced here: peripheral blood, sampled in a trial of Ad26.COV2.S vaccine versus placebo. The receptors here all came from a person aged 18-65 years who received the Ad26.COV2.S COVID-19 vaccine or a placebo.

This clone was recorded only once. The chain joins TRBV10-1 to TRBJ2-3, with D perhaps matching TRBD1 or TRBD2 (5 bases each). V was clipped by 0 bases and J by 2 bases, with 12 bases between them. This CDR3 has 16 residues. From germline, CDR1 is WNHNN and CDR2 SYGVQD (reference sequence). CDR3 in amino acids: CASSESGSGTTDTQYF. For the CDR3, the DNA is TGCGCCAGCAGTGAGTCGGGGTCGGGGACCACAGATACGCAGTATTTT.

The chain employs TRBV11-2 and TRBJ2-7; TRBD1 or TRBD2 may be the D gene (5 bases each). Germline V gene sequence: CDR1 SGHAT, CDR2 FQNNGV. The V end was cut by 2 bases, the J end by 7 bases, with 12 bases between. This CDR3 has 13 residues. The CDR3 sequence is CASSLIRGREQYF. In nucleotides, the CDR3 is TGTGCCAGCAGCTTAATACGGGGCCGGGAGCAGTACTTC. The full variable domain, its missing parts supplied by reference TRBV11-2 and TRBJ2-7, is EAGVAQSPRYKIIEKRQSVAFWCNPISGHATLYWYQQILGQGPKLLIQFQNNGVVDDSQLPKDRFSAERLKGVDSTLKIQPAKLEDSAVYLCASSLIRGREQYFGPGTRLTVT.

The chain joins TRBV6-1 to TRBJ2-3; D might be TRBD2 (5 bases). The CDR3 is made up of 14 amino acids. CDR1 is MNHNS, CDR2 SASEGT, per germline. The V and J ends lost 5 bases and 2 bases respectively, with 11 bases between them. The CDR3 coding sequence is TGTGCCAGCAGTACGGTCGGGAACACAGATACGCAGTATTTT. This gives the protein CASSTVGNTDTQYF.

V usage is TRBV5-1 and J usage is TRBJ2-3; D gene unclear. Germline assignment: CDR1 SGHRS and CDR2 YFSETQ. The CDR3 has 14 residues. Trimming took 2 bases from V and 3 from J, leaving 10 bases between them. CDR3 region: CASSLLGFTDTQYF. The CDR3 bases are TGCGCCAGCAGCTTATTGGGGTTTACAGATACGCAGTATTTT.

The J gene is TRBJ2-2, the V gene TRBV6-5; 9 bases fit TRBD1. V lost 6 bases to trimming and J lost 5 bases; unmatched junction nucleotides: 4. CDR3 length: 14 residues. In germline, CDR1 is MNHEY, CDR2 SVGAGI. CDR3 sequence reads: CASRGQGWTGELFF. The CDR3 DNA reads as TGTGCCAGCAGGGGACAGGGATGGACCGGGGAGCTGTTTTTT.

The chain carries TRBV4-2 and TRBJ2-2; D is perhaps TRBD1 (5 bases). Germline CDR1 is LGHNA and CDR2 is YNFKEQ. V lost 2 bases and J lost 0, with 16 bases in between. This CDR3 is 18 amino acids long. The DNA for the CDR3 is TGTGCCAGCAGCCAATGGGGCCGCGGCACCTCGAACACCGGGGAGCTGTTTTTT. Protein sequence: CASSQWGRGTSNTGELFF.

The CDR3: CASSLSGGPNYGYTF. CDR3 bases: TGTGCCAGCAGTTTATCGGGGGGGCCGAACTATGGCTACACCTTC. This rearrangement joins TRBV27 to TRBJ1-2; possibly TRBD1 for D (6 bases). V lost 0 bases and J lost 2, with 10 bases in between. The CDR3 is 15 residues long. Germline V gene lookup returns CDR1 MNHEY and CDR2 SMNVEV (reference sequence).

The V call is TRBV25-1, the J call TRBJ2-7, with D possibly matching TRBD2 (5 bases). V was cut by 0 bases and J by 5 bases, with 11 bases left in between. The CDR3 covers 14 residues. Germline CDR1 is MGHDK and CDR2 is SYGVNS. CDR3 loop: CASSEYSSGDEQYF. The CDR3 coding sequence is TGTGCCAGCAGTGAATATTCGTCCGGGGACGAGCAGTACTTC.

V gene TRBV5-1 combines with J gene TRBJ1-3; D unclear. Per the germline V gene, CDR1 is SGHRS and CDR2 is YFSETQ. Trimming removed 0 bases at V and 2 bases at J, with 6 bases between. The CDR3 is made up of 14 amino acids. The CDR3 nucleotides read TGCGCCAGCAGCTTGGCCAGTACTGGAAACACCATATATTTT. Encoded protein: CASSLASTGNTIYF.

The J gene is TRBJ2-6, the V gene TRBV18; 7 bases match TRBD2. Germline V gives CDR1 KGHSH, CDR2 LQKENI. Losses at the gene ends were 6 bases for V and 0 bases for J; bases not matched to a gene: 11. This CDR3 is built from 18 residues. CDR3 nucleotide sequence: TGTGCCAGCTCTCTCCGGGACTACTCCCTCTCTGGGGCCAACGTCCTGACTTTC. Protein sequence: CASSLRDYSLSGANVLTF.

CDR3 amino acids: CASSLGTGDQPQHF. The CDR3 region has the DNA TGTGCCAGCAGTCTCGGGACAGGGGATCAGCCCCAGCATTTT. The gene calls are TRBV6-5 and TRBJ1-5, with 10 bases aligning to TRBD1. This CDR3 is 14 amino acids long. Germline trimming cut 5 bases from V and 5 bases from J; bases unmatched to any gene: 3. The germline V gene encodes CDR1 MNHEY and CDR2 SVGAGI.

The chain has TRBV3-1 (or the pseudogene TRBV3-2) and TRBJ1-2; 9 bases match TRBD1. Germline V CDR1 and CDR2: LGHDT, YNNKEL (reference sequence). This CDR3 contains 13 residues. J gave up 6 bases and V 6 bases, and 5 bases lay outside the gene matches. The CDR3 region has the DNA TGTGCCAGCAGTCCACAGGGGGCACATGGCTACACCTTC. It specifies CASSPQGAHGYTF.

The sample holds a few counts of this clone. J is TRBJ2-7 and V is TRBV5-1; tentatively, D is TRBD1 or TRBD2 (5 bases each). V was shortened by 3 bases and J by 3 bases, with 10 bases between the two germline ends. Looked up from germline, CDR1 is SGHRS and CDR2 is YFSETQ. CDR3 length: 13 amino acids. The CDR3 DNA sequence: TGCGCCAGCAGCTCCGGGACGAACTACGAGCAGTACTTC. This codes for CASSSGTNYEQYF.

In this sample, this clone turned up a few times. The chain couples TRBV9 to TRBJ2-2, with 10 bases lining up with TRBD2. The CDR3 extends over 17 amino acids. Germline loops: CDR1 SGDLS, CDR2 YYNGEE. The ends lost 4 bases at V and 3 bases at J; junction bases unmatched: 9. The CDR3 here is CASSRTSGVPYTGELFF. The DNA of the CDR3 is TGTGCCAGCAGCAGAACTAGCGGGGTCCCGTACACCGGGGAGCTGTTTTTT.

The DNA of the CDR3 is TGTGCCAGCAGCGTAGAAGGGGCGAGCGAGCAGTACTTC. This encodes CASSVEGASEQYF. The chain carries TRBV9 and TRBJ2-7; D is possibly TRBD1 (5 bases). CDR1 and CDR2 from the germline V gene are SGDLS and YYNGEE. The CDR3 runs to 13 residues. Trimming stripped 0 bases from V and 6 bases from J, with 10 bases between.

The chain is built from TRBV7-7 and TRBJ1-1; 9 bases fit TRBD1. The CDR3 is made up of 15 amino acids. Germline-derived CDR1 and CDR2 are SSHAT and FNYEAQ (reference sequence). The V gene end was trimmed by 4 bases and the J gene end by 2 bases; junction bases not matched to a gene: 5. CDR3 in DNA: TGTGCCAGCAGCTCATACAGGGGGCAAAACACTGAAGCTTTCTTT. Protein product: CASSSYRGQNTEAFF.

This clone has only a few counts. Other DNA sequences in this sample translate to the same CDR3. The chain employs TRBV19 and TRBJ1-5, with 7 bases fitting TRBD1. Germline values: CDR1 LNHDA, CDR2 SQIVND (reference sequence). The CDR3 totals 14 residues. V dropped 3 bases and J dropped 2; count of bases not matched to a gene: 1. For the CDR3, the DNA is TGTGCCAGTAGTATTACAGGGGGCAATCAGCCCCAGCATTTT. It codes for CASSITGGNQPQHF.

This clone was recorded only once. CDR3 protein: CASSSLTWNEKLFF. As DNA, the CDR3 is TGTGCCAGCAGCTCGCTGACGTGGAATGAAAAACTGTTTTTT. V is TRBV11-2 and J is TRBJ1-4; no reliable D call. V lost 4 bases, J lost 5 bases, and 11 bases lay in between. Germline V lookup: CDR1 SGHAT, CDR2 FQNNGV. This CDR3 region has 14 residues. Supplemented by reference TRBV11-2 and TRBJ1-4, the full variable domain reads EAGVAQSPRYKIIEKRQSVAFWCNPISGHATLYWYQQILGQGPKLLIQFQNNGVVDDSQLPKDRFSAERLKGVDSTLKIQPAKLEDSAVYLCASSSLTWNEKLFFGSGTQLSVL.

The V call is TRBV5-1, the J call TRBJ1-2; TRBD1 is a possible D gene (5 bases). From germline, CDR1 is SGHRS and CDR2 YFSETQ. CDR3 length: 17 amino acids. Trimming removed 3 bases at V and 8 bases at J, with 26 bases between. The CDR3 here is CASSSSIGGAGLWGYTF. DNA for the CDR3: TGCGCCAGCAGCTCCTCAATTGGAGGGGCCGGCTTGTGGGGCTACACCTTC.

The chain has TRBV25-1 and TRBJ1-5; no clear D gene. Germline CDR1 reads MGHDK; CDR2 reads SYGVNS. The V end lost 3 bases, the J end lost 6 bases, and 12 bases lay between the germline ends. The CDR3 runs 14 residues. The CDR3 is CASSDRGAGQPQHF. The CDR3 DNA is TGTGCCAGCAGTGACCGGGGTGCGGGTCAGCCCCAGCATTTT.

This rearrangement joins TRBV5-4 to TRBJ1-2; weak D call: TRBD1 (5 bases). The germline V gene encodes CDR1 SGHNT and CDR2 YYREEE (reference sequence). The CDR3 is 14 amino acids. The V end lost 4 bases, the J end lost 5 bases, and 15 bases lay between the germline ends. CDR3 protein: CASSPPRGGYGYTF. The CDR3 coding sequence is TGTGCCAGCAGCCCCCCCCGGGGGGGATATGGCTACACCTTC. Complete variable domain (other parts from reference TRBV5-4 and TRBJ1-2): ETGVTQSPTHLIKTRGQQVTLRCSSQSGHNTVSWYQQALGQGPQFIFQYYREEENGRGNFPPRFSGLQFPNYSSELNVNALELDDSALYLCASSPPRGGYGYTFGSGTRLTVV.

The chain is built from TRBV27 and TRBJ2-3, with D tentatively TRBD1 (6 bases). The CDR3 covers 16 residues. V was pared by 5 bases and J by 0 bases, with 15 bases between. Germline-derived CDR1 and CDR2 are MNHEY and SMNVEV (reference sequence). CDR3 coding DNA: TGTGCCAGCAGTGTCGGGACAACCGCTAGCACAGATACGCAGTATTTT. The encoded protein is CASSVGTTASTDTQYF.

The sample holds a few counts of this clone. The V and J genes are TRBV30 and TRBJ1-6, with D uncertain. The germline CDR1 and CDR2 sequences are GTSNPN and SVGIG (reference sequence). CDR3 length: 16 amino acids. Trimming removed 2 bases from V and 7 bases from J, with 18 bases in between. The DNA of the CDR3 is TGTGCCTGGAGTAGTGGCGGTAGTACCGAAAATTCACCCCTCCACTTT. It yields the protein CAWSSGGSTENSPLHF.

V and J are TRBV5-4 and TRBJ2-1; 7 nucleotides agree with TRBD2. V was pared by 4 bases and J by 2 bases, with 9 bases of the junction left unmatched. CDR3 length equals 16 residues. CDR1 is SGHNT, CDR2 YYREEE, per germline (reference sequence). The CDR3 sequence: CASSPRGGAPYNEQFF. The CDR3 DNA is TGTGCCAGCAGCCCAAGGGGAGGGGCCCCCTACAATGAGCAGTTCTTC.

V is TRBV6-5 and J is TRBJ1-5; TRBD1 is a possible D gene (5 bases). CDR1 MNHEY and CDR2 SVGAGI come from the germline V gene. The CDR3 length is 13 residues. V was shortened by 7 bases and J by 10 bases, with 17 bases between the two germline ends. Here the CDR3 DNA reads TGTGCCAGCATTTCGGGCGTCCAGGGTCCCCAGCATTTT. Translation gives CASISGVQGPQHF.

CDR3 in DNA: TGCGCCAGCTCAGAGGGGGCAGGCTCTGGAAACACCATATATTTT. Translating gives CASSEGAGSGNTIYF. The rearrangement joins TRBV5-1 to TRBJ1-3; 7 nucleotides match TRBD1. Germline loops: CDR1 SGHRS, CDR2 YFSETQ. CDR3 length: 15 amino acids. Losses at the gene ends were 7 bases for V and 0 bases for J; bases not matched to a gene: 7.

This chain uses TRBV5-5 with TRBJ2-2, with 8 nucleotides matching TRBD1. CDR1 and CDR2 (germline): SGHKS, YYEKEE (reference sequence). This CDR3 comprises 16 residues. V lost 4 bases and J lost 6; bases outside the gene matches: 11. The CDR3 region is CASSLRTGTVAGELFF. CDR3 DNA sequence: TGTGCCAGCAGCCTACGGACAGGGACGGTGGCCGGGGAGCTGTTTTTT.

As regards this clone: The junction shows a germline mismatch at one end, possibly a read error. This rearrangement joins TRBV19 to TRBJ1-2, with 8 bases fitting TRBD1. There are 13 residues in the CDR3. The germline V gene has CDR1 LNHDA and CDR2 SQIVND (reference sequence). The CDR3 region has the DNA TGTGCCAGTACCTCGACCCGGGACAGGCCTACGTCCTTC. The encoded protein is CASTSTRDRPTSF. Full variable domain (rest looked up from reference TRBV19 and TRBJ1-2): DGGITQSPKYLFRKEGQNVTLSCEQNLNHDAMYWYRQDPGQGLRLIYYSQIVNDFQKGDIAEGYSVSREKKESFPLTVTSAQKNPTAFYLCASTSTRDRPTSFGSGTRLTVV.

The chain recombines TRBV6-6 with TRBJ1-3; D gene uncertain. Per germline, CDR1 MNHNY and CDR2 SVGAGI (reference sequence). This CDR3 contains 16 residues. The V gene lost 4 bases and the J gene lost 0 bases, with 13 bases spanning the gap. The CDR3 DNA is TGTGCCAGCAGTTCGCCCGACTCCCCCTCTGGAAACACCATATATTTT. It is translated as CASSSPDSPSGNTIYF.

The rearrangement links TRBV15 to TRBJ2-7; D remains ambiguous. CDR3 size: 13 residues. Looked up from germline, CDR1 is LNHNV and CDR2 is YYDKDF (reference sequence). Trimming left V 0 bases short and J 4 bases short, with 7 bases between. The CDR3 nucleotides are TGTGCCACCAGCAGAGAAAGAGGATACGAGCAGTACTTC. Amino acids: CATSRERGYEQYF.

The rearrangement links TRBV6-5 to TRBJ1-2; 9 bases are shared with TRBD1. Germline values: CDR1 MNHEY, CDR2 SVGAGI. This CDR3 is 15 amino acids long. V lost 4 bases to trimming and J lost 8 bases; unmatched junction nucleotides: 11. The CDR3 reads CASSSSGTGSAGYTF. The CDR3 DNA sequence: TGTGCCAGCAGTTCCTCCGGGACAGGGTCGGCAGGCTACACCTTC.